This TCR beta chain was observed in a study of identical twins (dated by TCRdb to the mid-2010s). The study in broad terms: To test whether fetal clonotypes persist, this study deep-sequenced TCR alpha and beta repertoires from monozygotic twins, from unrelated adults of various ages, and from cord blood. To rule out contamination, the twin experiments were replicated at different times with different library preparation protocols. Results the study describes overall, beyond this receptor: Zero-insertion analyses could be partly confounded by invariant T cells such as MAIT and iNKT, although diverse VJ usage argued against such confounding for most clonotypes. Because the same donors could not be followed over many years, the conclusions relied on cross-sectional statistical analysis. Recombination models systematically underestimated out-of-frame TCR alpha sharing in monozygotic twins but agreed with sharing between unrelated individuals. Abundant cord blood beta clonotypes carried fewer insertions; young adult naive repertoires showed a weaker similar trend, while memory repertoires showed none. The excess sharing between twins in beta out-of-frame sequences was weaker because fewer shared sequences reduced the signal-to-noise ratio. Compared with coincidental sharing between unrelated individuals, out-of-frame TCR alpha sequences shared between twins had an excess of sequences with low generation probability.

Worth noting for this clonotype: Its antigen has not been determined. There are no base qualities to consult, and no much larger clone falls within one base.

Between the V and J ends, shortened by 5 bases and 8 bases respectively, the junction contains 15 bases. The germline V gene yields MDHEN for CDR1 and SYDVKM for CDR2. The CDR3 spans 13 residues, from the cysteine through the phenylalanine. Only CDR3 DNA is held: 39 bases, read in frame from base 1. Only healthy Caucasian donors were included. Three pairs of female monozygotic twins, all aged roughly 18 to 29 years, were included in the twin cohort. Positive isolation kits from Invitrogen were used to isolate the CD4+ and CD8+ T cell populations. The method behind the library was 5' RACE. TCRdb records Illumina HiSeq 2000 as the sequencer. A universal primer binding site was introduced by template switching, and a unique molecular identifier was present in the final cDNA, enabling accurate counting of TCR cDNA molecules. Specific primers in the conserved constant-segment region were used to synthesize first-strand cDNA for TCR alpha and beta chains. To control for contamination, each cDNA library was double barcoded with a SMART-Mk sample barcode plus Illumina barcodes. TruSeq adapter sequences and Illumina sample barcodes were added in two successive PCR steps. Sequencing of the TCR alpha and beta cDNA libraries was done on the Illumina HiSeq platform using custom primers. The source study handled its data this way. MiGEC processed the raw reads to extract unique molecular identifiers, while MiXCR was used to determine the CDR3 positions. For each individual, recombination models were inferred using an EM algorithm with the repgenHMM and IGoR tools. The analysis of shared clonotypes was done with the tcR package in R, with sharing normalized by the product of cloneset sizes. Out-of-frame nonproductive sequences were analyzed to study raw recombination free of thymic and clonal selection effects. TCRdb passed the public sequencing reads through fastp at Q25 and MiXCR, retaining productive beta sequences. Identical CDR3 proteins give one entry, which carries the most common genes and DNA. The V and J calls were determined by TCRdb, not by the authors. The sample table contains about 500,000 distinct CDR3 sequences; only one count was recorded for approximately 14% of them. The top ten clonotypes cover approximately 0.98% of the sample.

Separately, the same data were catalogued under a study of yellow fever vaccine responses in identical twins. The second study's authors report: The T cell response to vaccination in identical twins was reported by the authors to appear partly convergent and partly personalized. The study precisely tracked vaccine-responding T cell clones in identical twins.

Sequencing used CD4+ T cells sorted from blood. The receptor's source is a woman under 30 in good health. The chain couples TRBV28 to TRBJ1-2; the D gene is perhaps TRBD1, on 5 matching bases. This receptor carries the CDR3 CASSVNQGYGYTF. The sequenced DNA is TGTGCCAGCAGTGTGAACCAGGGATACGGCTACACCTTC.